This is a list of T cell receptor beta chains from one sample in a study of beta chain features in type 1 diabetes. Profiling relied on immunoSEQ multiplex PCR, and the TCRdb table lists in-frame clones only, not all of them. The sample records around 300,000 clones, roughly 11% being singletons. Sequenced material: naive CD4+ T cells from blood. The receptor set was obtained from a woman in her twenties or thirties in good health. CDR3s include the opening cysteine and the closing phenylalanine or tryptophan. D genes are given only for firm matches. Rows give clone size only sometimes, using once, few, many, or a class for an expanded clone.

CASSLGLAGQETQYF,TGTGCCAGCAGCTTGGGACTAGCGGGACAAGAGACCCAGTACTTC,TRBV6-5,TRBD2,TRBJ2-5,few
CASSHGTGWAGANVLTF,TGTGCCAGCAGCCACGGGACAGGTTGGGCTGGGGCCAACGTCCTGACTTTC,TRBV5-4,TRBD1,TRBJ2-6,.
CASSGQGGSYTF,TGTGCCAGCAGCGGACAGGGGGGCAGCTACACCTTC,TRBV5-4,TRBD1,TRBJ1-2,.
CASSSTSGSKTQYF,TGTGCCAGCAGCTCTACTAGCGGGAGTAAGACCCAGTACTTC,TRBV7-2,TRBD2,TRBJ2-5,.
CASSFPSRGYTF,TGTGCCAGCTCATTTCCAAGTCGGGGCTACACCTTC,TRBV18,.,TRBJ1-2,few
CASSPRAGSPWTSKETQYF,TGTGCCAGCAGTCCCCGAGCGGGCAGTCCGTGGACTAGCAAAGAGACCCAGTACTTC,TRBV28,TRBD2,TRBJ2-5,few
CASSPVDTQYF,TGTGCCAGCTCACCCGTGGATACGCAGTATTTT,TRBV18,.,TRBJ2-3,few
CASSSTSVNEQFF,TGCGCCAGCAGCTCGACTAGCGTCAATGAGCAGTTCTTC,TRBV5-1,TRBD2,TRBJ2-1,.
CASSVGQDNNYGYTF,TGTGCCAGCAGCGTAGGACAGGACAATAACTATGGCTACACCTTC,TRBV9,.,TRBJ1-2,.
CASTNDRAPNQPQHF,TGTGCCAGTACCAACGACAGGGCCCCGAATCAGCCCCAGCATTTT,TRBV19,TRBD1,TRBJ1-5,.
CVVTGAYEQYF,TGTGTCGTGACAGGGGCCTACGAGCAGTACTTC,TRBV30,TRBD1,TRBJ2-7,few
CASGLVSDRRSQPQHF,TGTGCTAGTGGTTTGGTAAGCGACAGGAGGAGCCAGCCCCAGCATTTT,TRBV12-5,.,TRBJ1-5,.
CASRQGADSTGELFF,TGTGCCAGCAGGCAAGGGGCAGACAGCACCGGGGAGCTGTTTTTT,TRBV28,.,TRBJ2-2,.
CASSLNSYNEQFF,TGTGCCAGCAGCTTAAACAGCTACAATGAGCAGTTCTTC,TRBV7-3,.,TRBJ2-1,.
CASSKAARDIQYF,TGTGCCAGCAGCAAAGCCGCGAGGGACATTCAGTACTTC,TRBV21-1,.,TRBJ2-4,few
CASSLSRLAGEGLFF,TGTGCCAGCAGTTTATCAAGGCTAGCGGGAGAGGGGCTGTTTTTT,TRBV27,TRBD2,TRBJ2-2,.
CASSLGSARGNQPQHF,TGTGCCAGCAGCTTGGGGTCGGCCAGGGGGAATCAGCCCCAGCATTTT,TRBV5-6,TRBD1,TRBJ1-5,.
CASSIADRARNTEAFF,TGTGCCAGTAGTATTGCGGACAGGGCGAGGAACACTGAAGCTTTCTTT,TRBV19,TRBD1,TRBJ1-1,.
CASSIGQGSYNEQFF,TGTGCCAGTAGTATAGGGCAGGGGTCCTACAATGAGCAGTTCTTC,TRBV19,.,TRBJ2-1,.
CASSLSLGGADTQYF,TGTGCCAGCAGCTTGAGTCTGGGGGGGGCAGATACGCAGTATTTT,TRBV5-4,TRBD2,TRBJ2-3,few
CASSLERARGDTQYF,TGTGCCAGCAGCTTGGAGCGGGCCCGGGGAGATACGCAGTATTTT,TRBV7-9,.,TRBJ2-3,.
CASSYLGGNNEQFF,TGTGCCAGCAGTTACTTAGGAGGGAACAATGAGCAGTTCTTC,TRBV6-5,.,TRBJ2-1,.
CASSLAYRTNQETQYF,TGTGCCAGCAGCTTAGCGTATCGGACAAACCAAGAGACCCAGTACTTC,TRBV7-9,.,TRBJ2-5,few
CASSQESYRGSDTQYF,TGCGCCAGCAGCCAAGAATCGTACAGGGGGTCCGATACGCAGTATTTT,TRBV4-1,TRBD1,TRBJ2-3,few
CASSQDRDSEETQYF,TGCGCCAGCAGCCAAGACCGGGACTCTGAAGAGACCCAGTACTTC,TRBV4-3,.,TRBJ2-5,.
CASSLGTGEAKNIQYF,TGTGCCAGCAGCTTAGGGACAGGGGAGGCCAAAAACATTCAGTACTTC,TRBV9,TRBD1,TRBJ2-4,.
CASSQDVPGMNTEAFF,TGCGCCAGCAGCCAAGATGTTCCGGGGATGAACACTGAAGCTTTCTTT,TRBV4-3,.,TRBJ1-1,.
CASSQAFRVVSGELFF,TGCGCCAGCAGCCAGGCTTTCAGGGTTGTGTCCGGGGAGCTGTTTTTT,TRBV4-3,.,TRBJ2-2,.
CASRRQGGVVVDNEQFF,TGTGCCAGCAGGCGACAGGGAGGCGTAGTGGTGGACAATGAGCAGTTCTTC,TRBV2,.,TRBJ2-1,.
CASSSRLQGTDTQYF,TGTGCCAGCAGCTCTAGGTTACAGGGCACAGATACGCAGTATTTT,TRBV7-2,.,TRBJ2-3,.
CASSPPGARDTGELFF,TGTGCCAGCAGCCCCCCAGGGGCGCGGGACACCGGGGAGCTGTTTTTT,TRBV7-9,.,TRBJ2-2,few
CASGGQVYGYTF,TGTGCCAGCGGAGGACAGGTCTATGGCTACACCTTC,TRBV6-5,TRBD1,TRBJ1-2,few
CASNIQGVTEAFF,TGTGCCAGCAACATACAGGGTGTCACTGAAGCTTTCTTT,TRBV28,.,TRBJ1-1,.
CASSLAGGAKYF,TGTGCTAGCAGCTTAGCCGGGGGGGCCAAGTATTTT,TRBV7-7,TRBD2,TRBJ2-3,few
CASSVAPTGMNTEAFF,TGTGCCAGCAGCGTAGCCCCAACAGGGATGAACACTGAAGCTTTCTTT,TRBV9,.,TRBJ1-1,few
CASSQTSGRAGETQYF,TGCGCCAGCAGCCAGACTAGCGGGAGGGCCGGAGAGACCCAGTACTTC,TRBV5-1,TRBD2,TRBJ2-5,.
CASSFPNYGNTIYF,TGTGCCAGCAGTTTCCCGAACTATGGAAACACCATATATTTT,TRBV28,.,TRBJ1-3,.
CSGMDRDQPQHF,TGCAGCGGCATGGACAGGGATCAGCCCCAGCATTTT,TRBV29-1,TRBD1,TRBJ1-5,.
CASSQDYSTEQFF,TGCGCCAGCAGCCAAGATTACAGTACTGAGCAGTTCTTC,TRBV4-3,.,TRBJ2-1,.
CASPGEKLFF,TGTGCCAGCCCCGGGGAAAAACTGTTTTTT,TRBV28,.,TRBJ1-4,few
CASSELATHNEQFF,TGTGCCAGTAGCGAACTAGCGACCCACAATGAGCAGTTCTTC,TRBV19,TRBD2,TRBJ2-1,.
CASSRASGSTGELFF,TGTGCCAGCAGTCGGGCTAGCGGGAGCACCGGGGAGCTGTTTTTT,TRBV25-1,TRBD2,TRBJ2-2,few
CASSQDRRGSYNEQFF,TGTGCCAGCAGCCAAGACAGGCGGGGCTCCTACAATGAGCAGTTCTTC,TRBV14,.,TRBJ2-1,few
CAWTTLSGNTIYF,TGTGCCTGGACGACATTATCTGGAAACACCATATATTTT,TRBV30,.,TRBJ1-3,few
CASSLAYGSNQPQHF,TGTGCCAGCAGCTTAGCGTACGGGAGCAATCAGCCCCAGCATTTT,TRBV7-2,.,TRBJ1-5,few
CASSLKVVSSYNEQFF,TGTGCCAGCAGCTTGAAAGTCGTGAGCTCCTACAATGAGCAGTTCTTC,TRBV7-3,.,TRBJ2-1,few